The clone carrying this T cell receptor (beta chain) showed up just once. The naive gate required viable CD3+CD4+ or CD3+CD8+ cells with CCR7+CD45RA+CD45RO-CD95-CD27+CD28+ phenotype. The record originates from a study of T cells after posttransplantation cyclophosphamide. Profiled with immunoSEQ multiplex PCR; TCRdb holds only in-frame clones, not every one. The table records around 31,000 clones, roughly nine tenths of them present only once. Source material: naive CD4+ T cells sorted from blood. The receptor was derived from a man between 25 and 39 years old in good health and a related stem cell transplant donor.

The CDR3 sequence: CASSPDMRDTEAFF. As DNA, the CDR3 is TGTGCCAGCTCACCGGACATGAGAGACACTGAAGCTTTCTTT. The chain carries TRBV18 and TRBJ1-1, with D perhaps TRBD1 (5 bases). Germline lookup yields CDR1 KGHSH and CDR2 LQKENI. Trimming stripped 3 bases from V and 3 bases from J, with 11 bases between. This CDR3 region has 14 residues.